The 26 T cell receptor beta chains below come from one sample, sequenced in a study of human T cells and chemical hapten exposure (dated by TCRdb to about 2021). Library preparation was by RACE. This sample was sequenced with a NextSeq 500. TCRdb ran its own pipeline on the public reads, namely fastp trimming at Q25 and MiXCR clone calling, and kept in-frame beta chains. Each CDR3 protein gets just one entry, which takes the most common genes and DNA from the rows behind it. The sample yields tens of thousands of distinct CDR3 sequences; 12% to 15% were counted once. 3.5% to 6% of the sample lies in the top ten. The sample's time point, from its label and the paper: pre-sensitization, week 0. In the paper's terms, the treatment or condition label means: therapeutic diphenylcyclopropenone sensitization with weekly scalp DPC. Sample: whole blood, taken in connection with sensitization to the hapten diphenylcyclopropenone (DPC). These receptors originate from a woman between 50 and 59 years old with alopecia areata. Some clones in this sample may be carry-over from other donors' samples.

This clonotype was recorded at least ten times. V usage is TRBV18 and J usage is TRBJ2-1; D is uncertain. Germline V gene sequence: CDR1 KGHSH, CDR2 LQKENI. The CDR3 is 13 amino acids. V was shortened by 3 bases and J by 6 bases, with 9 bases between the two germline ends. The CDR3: CASSPLNSNEQFF. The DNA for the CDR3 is TGTGCCAGCTCACCCTTAAACTCCAATGAGCAGTTCTTC.

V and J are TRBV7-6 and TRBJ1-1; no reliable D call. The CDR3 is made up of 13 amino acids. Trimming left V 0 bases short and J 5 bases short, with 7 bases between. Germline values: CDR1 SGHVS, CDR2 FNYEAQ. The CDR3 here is CASSLAPGTEAFF. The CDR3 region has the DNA TGTGCCAGCAGCTTAGCCCCTGGAACTGAAGCTTTCTTT.

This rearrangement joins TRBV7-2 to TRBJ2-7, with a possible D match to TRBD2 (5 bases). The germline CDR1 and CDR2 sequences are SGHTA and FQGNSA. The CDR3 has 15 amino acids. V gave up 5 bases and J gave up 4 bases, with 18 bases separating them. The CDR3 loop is CASSVSSGPSYEQYF. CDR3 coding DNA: TGTGCCAGCAGCGTCTCCAGCGGACCTTCATACGAGCAGTACTTC. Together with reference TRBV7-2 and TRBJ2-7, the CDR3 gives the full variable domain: GAGVSQSPSNKVTEKGKDVELRCDPISGHTALYWYRQSLGQGLEFLIYFQGNSAPDKSGLPSDRFSAERTGGSVSTLTIQRTQQEDSAVYLCASSVSSGPSYEQYFGPGTRLTVT.

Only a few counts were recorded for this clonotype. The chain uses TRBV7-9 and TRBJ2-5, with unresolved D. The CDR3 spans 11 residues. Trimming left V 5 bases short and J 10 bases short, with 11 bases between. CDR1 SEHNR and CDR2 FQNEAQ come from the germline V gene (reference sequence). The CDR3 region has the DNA TGTGCCAGCAGCCGGAAAGTGAGCCAGTACTTC. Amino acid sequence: CASSRKVSQYF.

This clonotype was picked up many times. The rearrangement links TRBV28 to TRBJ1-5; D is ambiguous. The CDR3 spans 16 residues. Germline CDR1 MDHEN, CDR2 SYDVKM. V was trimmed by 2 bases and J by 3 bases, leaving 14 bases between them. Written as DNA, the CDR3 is TGTGCCAGCAGTTTACGGTCCCTCACCCCCAATCAGCCCCAGCATTTT. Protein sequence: CASSLRSLTPNQPQHF. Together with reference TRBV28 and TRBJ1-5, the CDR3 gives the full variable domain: DVKVTQSSRYLVKRTGEKVFLECVQDMDHENMFWYRQDPGLGLRLIYFSYDVKMKEKGDIPEGYSVSREKKERFSLILESASTNQTSMYLCASSLRSLTPNQPQHFGDGTRLSIL.

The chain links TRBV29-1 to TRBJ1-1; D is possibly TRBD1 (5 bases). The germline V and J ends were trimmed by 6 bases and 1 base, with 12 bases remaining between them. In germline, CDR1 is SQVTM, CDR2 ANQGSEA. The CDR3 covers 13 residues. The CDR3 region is CSVEQTGNTEAFF. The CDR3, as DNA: TGCAGCGTGGAACAAACAGGGAACACTGAAGCTTTCTTT.

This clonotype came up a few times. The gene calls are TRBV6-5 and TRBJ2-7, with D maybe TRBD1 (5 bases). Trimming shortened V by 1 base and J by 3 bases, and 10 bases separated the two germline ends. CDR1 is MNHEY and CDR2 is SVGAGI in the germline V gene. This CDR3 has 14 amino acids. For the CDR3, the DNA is TGTGCCAGCAGTTACTTGGCAGGGTACTACGAGCAGTACTTC. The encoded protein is CASSYLAGYYEQYF.

This CDR3 is CASSIQGADTQYF. The CDR3, as DNA: TGTGCCAGTAGTATTCAGGGGGCAGATACGCAGTATTTT. The V call is TRBV19, the J call TRBJ2-3; 7 bases line up with TRBD1. V gave up 3 bases and J gave up 4 bases; unmatched junction bases: 1. This CDR3 contains 13 residues. The germline CDR1 and CDR2 sequences are LNHDA and SQIVND (reference sequence).

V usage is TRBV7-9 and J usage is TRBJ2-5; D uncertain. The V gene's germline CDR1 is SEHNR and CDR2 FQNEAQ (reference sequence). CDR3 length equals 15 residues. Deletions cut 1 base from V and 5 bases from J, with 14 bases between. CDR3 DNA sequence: TGTGCCAGCAGCTTAGTATCGGGTAATGGGGAGACCCAGTACTTC. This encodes CASSLVSGNGETQYF.

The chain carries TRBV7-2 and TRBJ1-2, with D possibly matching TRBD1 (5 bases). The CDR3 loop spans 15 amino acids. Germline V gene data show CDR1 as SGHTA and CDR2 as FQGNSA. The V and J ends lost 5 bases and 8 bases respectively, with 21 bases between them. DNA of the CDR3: TGTGCCAGCAGCCCAGTCAGGGATAGGTCTCGGGGCTACACCTTC. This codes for CASSPVRDRSRGYTF.

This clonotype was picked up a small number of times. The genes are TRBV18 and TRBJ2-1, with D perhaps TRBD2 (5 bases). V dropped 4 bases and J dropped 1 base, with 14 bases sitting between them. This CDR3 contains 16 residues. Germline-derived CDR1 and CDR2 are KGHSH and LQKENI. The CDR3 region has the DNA TGTGCCAGCTCACAAAGGGTGAGGGAGTCCTACAATGAGCAGTTCTTC. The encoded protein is CASSQRVRESYNEQFF.

CDR3 region: CASRRLREAFF. In DNA, the CDR3 is TGTGCCAGCAGGCGGCTCAGGGAAGCTTTCTTT. The genes are TRBV28 and TRBJ1-1; D not certain. CDR3 length: 11 amino acids. Trimming pared 6 bases from V and 8 bases from J, leaving 10 bases between. The V gene's germline CDR1 is MDHEN and CDR2 SYDVKM. Using reference TRBV28 and TRBJ1-1 for the parts outside the CDR3, the full variable domain is DVKVTQSSRYLVKRTGEKVFLECVQDMDHENMFWYRQDPGLGLRLIYFSYDVKMKEKGDIPEGYSVSREKKERFSLILESASTNQTSMYLCASRRLREAFFGQGTRLTVV.

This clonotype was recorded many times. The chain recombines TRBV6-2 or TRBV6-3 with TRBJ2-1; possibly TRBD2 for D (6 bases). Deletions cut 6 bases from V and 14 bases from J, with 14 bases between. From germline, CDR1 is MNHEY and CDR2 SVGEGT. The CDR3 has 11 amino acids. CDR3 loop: CASSNSRREFF. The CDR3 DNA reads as TGTGCCAGCAGCAATTCGCGGAGGGAGTTCTTC.

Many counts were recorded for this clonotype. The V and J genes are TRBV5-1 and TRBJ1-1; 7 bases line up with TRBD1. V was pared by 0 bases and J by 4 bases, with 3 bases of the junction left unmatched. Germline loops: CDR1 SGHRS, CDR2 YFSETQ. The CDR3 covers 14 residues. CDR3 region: CASSLVGGSTEAFF. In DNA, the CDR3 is TGCGCCAGCAGCTTGGTAGGGGGCAGCACTGAAGCTTTCTTT.

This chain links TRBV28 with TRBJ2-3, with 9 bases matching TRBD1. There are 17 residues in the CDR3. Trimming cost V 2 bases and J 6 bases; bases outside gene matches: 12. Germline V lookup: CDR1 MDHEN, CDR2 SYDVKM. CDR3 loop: CASSLTRPGTGTDTQYF. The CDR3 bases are TGTGCCAGCAGTTTAACCAGGCCCGGGACAGGGACGGATACGCAGTATTTT.

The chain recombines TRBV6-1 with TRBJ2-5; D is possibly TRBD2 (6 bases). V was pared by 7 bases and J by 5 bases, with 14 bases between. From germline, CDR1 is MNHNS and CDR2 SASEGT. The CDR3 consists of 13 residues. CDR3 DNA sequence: TGTGCCAGCATAGGAGGGGCCGGGGAGACCCAGTACTTC. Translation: CASIGGAGETQYF.

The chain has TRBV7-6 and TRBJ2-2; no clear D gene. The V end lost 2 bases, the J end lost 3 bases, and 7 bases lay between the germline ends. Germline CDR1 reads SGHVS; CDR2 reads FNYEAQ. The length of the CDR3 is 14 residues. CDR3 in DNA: TGTGCCAGCAGCTTAAATCCGGACACCGGGGAGCTGTTTTTT. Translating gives CASSLNPDTGELFF.

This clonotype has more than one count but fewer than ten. CDR3 in DNA: TGTGCCAGCAGTTCGAGGGGGGGCCAAGAGACCCAGTACTTC. This encodes CASSSRGGQETQYF. V gene TRBV6-2 or TRBV6-3 combines with J gene TRBJ2-5; the D gene is possibly TRBD2 (7 bases). The V end was cut by 4 bases, the J end by 1 base, with 10 bases between. In germline, CDR1 is MNHEY, CDR2 SVGEGT. The CDR3 has 14 residues.

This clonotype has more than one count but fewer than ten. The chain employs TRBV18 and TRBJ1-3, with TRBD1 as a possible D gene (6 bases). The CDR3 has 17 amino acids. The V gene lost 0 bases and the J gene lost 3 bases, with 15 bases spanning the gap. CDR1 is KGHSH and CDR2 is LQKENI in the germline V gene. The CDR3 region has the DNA TGTGCCAGCTCACCACCCTGGATGGGGGCGAGTGGAAACACCATATATTTT. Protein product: CASSPPWMGASGNTIYF.

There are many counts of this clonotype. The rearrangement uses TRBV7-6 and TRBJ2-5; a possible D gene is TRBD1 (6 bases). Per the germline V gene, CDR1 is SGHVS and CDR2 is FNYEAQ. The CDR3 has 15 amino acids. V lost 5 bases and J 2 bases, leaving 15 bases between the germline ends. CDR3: CASSQKTGPQETQYF. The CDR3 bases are TGTGCCAGCAGCCAGAAGACAGGACCTCAAGAGACCCAGTACTTC.

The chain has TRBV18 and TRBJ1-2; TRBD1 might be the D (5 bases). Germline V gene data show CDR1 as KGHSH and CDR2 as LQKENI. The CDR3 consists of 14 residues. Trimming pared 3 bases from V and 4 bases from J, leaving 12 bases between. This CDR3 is CASSPAGISYGYTF. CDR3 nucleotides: TGTGCCAGCTCACCGGCAGGGATTTCCTATGGCTACACCTTC.

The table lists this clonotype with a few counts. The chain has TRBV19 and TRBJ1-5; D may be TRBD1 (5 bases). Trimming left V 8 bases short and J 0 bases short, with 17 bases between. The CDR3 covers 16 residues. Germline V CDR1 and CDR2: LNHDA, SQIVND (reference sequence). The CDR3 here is CASGRGRTLSNQPQHF. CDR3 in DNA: TGTGCCAGTGGGAGGGGCAGAACCCTTAGCAATCAGCCCCAGCATTTT.

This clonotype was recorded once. In DNA, the CDR3 is TGCGCCAGCAGCCAACCCTCGTCTGGTTTACGGGAGCAGTACTTC. It codes for CASSQPSSGLREQYF. V gene TRBV4-1 combines with J gene TRBJ2-7; D gene ambiguous. V lost 2 bases to trimming and J lost 7 bases, with 18 bases between them. The germline V gene has CDR1 MGHRA and CDR2 YSYEKL. CDR3 length: 15 amino acids.

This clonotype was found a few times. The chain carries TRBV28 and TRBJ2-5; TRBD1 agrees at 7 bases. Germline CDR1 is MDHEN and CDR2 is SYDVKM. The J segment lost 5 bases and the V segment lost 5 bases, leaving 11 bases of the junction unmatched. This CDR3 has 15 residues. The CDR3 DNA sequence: TGTGCCAGCAGTACCGACAGGGCAGGGCAGGAGACCCAGTACTTC. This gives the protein CASSTDRAGQETQYF. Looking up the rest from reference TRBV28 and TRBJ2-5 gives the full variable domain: DVKVTQSSRYLVKRTGEKVFLECVQDMDHENMFWYRQDPGLGLRLIYFSYDVKMKEKGDIPEGYSVSREKKERFSLILESASTNQTSMYLCASSTDRAGQETQYFGPGTRLLVL.

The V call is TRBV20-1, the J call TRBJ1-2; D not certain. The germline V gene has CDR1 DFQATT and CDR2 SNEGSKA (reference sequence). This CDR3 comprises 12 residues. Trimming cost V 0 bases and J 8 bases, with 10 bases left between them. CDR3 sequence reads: CSARDQRWGYTF. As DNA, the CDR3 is TGCAGTGCTAGAGATCAGCGGTGGGGCTACACCTTC.

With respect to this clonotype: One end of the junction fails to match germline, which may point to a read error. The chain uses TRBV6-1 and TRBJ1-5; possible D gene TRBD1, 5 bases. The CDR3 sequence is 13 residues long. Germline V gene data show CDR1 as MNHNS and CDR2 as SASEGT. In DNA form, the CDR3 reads TGTGTCAGCTTGCGTGAGGGGAATCAGCCCCAGCATTTT. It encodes CVSLREGNQPQHF.